This T cell receptor beta chain was sequenced for a study of patients and donors after allogeneic stem cell transplantation. Germline CDR1 is LGHDT and CDR2 is YNNKEL (reference sequence). CDR3 length: 16 amino acids. The V gene end was trimmed by 2 bases and the J gene end by 5 bases; junction bases not matched to a gene: 7. TCRdb used MiXCR to reprocess the RT-PCR reads, holding one entry per CDR3 protein. This sample has 400,000 to 500,000 distinct CDR3 sequences, with 16% found just once. The sequencing input was blood, either unsorted or a sorted T cell fraction (not recorded which). V and J are TRBV3-1 and TRBJ2-1; 9 bases line up with TRBD2. The source of this sequence is a human donor who was either an allogeneic HSCT recipient or a stem cell or donor lymphocyte infusion donor (not recorded which). It is not recorded whose cells these are; they may come from a transplant donor. The CDR3 is CASSQPGTSSDNEQFF. The CDR3 region has the DNA TGTGCCAGCAGCCAACCCGGGACTAGCAGCGACAATGAGCAGTTCTTC.